Following are 20 T cell receptor beta chains from one sample sequenced in a study of blood T cell repertoires in COVID-19. Generated by immunoSEQ multiplex PCR, the TCRdb table keeps only in-frame clones and is missing some. The sample has more than 150,000 clones, approximately 87% seen once. Sequencing used peripheral blood. These receptor sequences come from a woman in her seventies with COVID-19, enrolled during active disease.

V usage is TRBV11-2 and J usage is TRBJ1-2; a weak D match, TRBD1 (6 bases). V gave up 1 base and J gave up 10 bases, with 19 bases separating them. Germline V gene data show CDR1 as SGHAT and CDR2 as FQNNGV. This CDR3 has 15 amino acids. CDR3 in amino acids: CASSLGATGVRYYTF. The CDR3 bases are TGTGCCAGCAGCTTAGGAGCGACAGGCGTCCGATACTACACCTTC.

V and J are TRBV27 and TRBJ1-1; 7 nucleotides align to TRBD1. This CDR3 has 14 residues. The junction had 15 bases not matched to a gene; V was cut back by 5 bases and J by 12 bases. Per germline, CDR1 MNHEY and CDR2 SMNVEV (reference sequence). The DNA of the CDR3 is TGTGCCAGCAGTCCACCTCCGCCCGACAGGGTCCCTTTCTTT. It translates to CASSPPPPDRVPFF.

The chain couples TRBV10-3 to TRBJ2-7; no clear D. CDR1 ENHRY and CDR2 SYGVKD come from the germline V gene. With 3 bases removed from V and 2 bases from J, the gap between germline ends came to 11 bases. CDR3 length: 14 amino acids. For the CDR3, the DNA is TGTGCCATCAGTGATTCTGCAGAACCCTACGAGCAGTACTTC. It translates to CAISDSAEPYEQYF.

This clone was found once. The V and J genes are TRBV19 and TRBJ2-5; D not certain. CDR1 is LNHDA, CDR2 SQIVND, per germline (reference sequence). The V end lost 6 bases, the J end lost 5 bases, and 22 bases lay between the germline ends. The CDR3 totals 16 residues. The CDR3 region is CASRKTTVKDGETQYF. The DNA of the CDR3 is TGTGCCAGTAGAAAAACGACGGTAAAAGACGGGGAGACCCAGTACTTC.

The gene calls are TRBV19 and TRBJ1-2; 7 nucleotides line up with TRBD1. CDR1 is LNHDA and CDR2 is SQIVND in the germline V gene (reference sequence). J was trimmed by 3 bases and V by 4 bases; bases with no gene match: 8. The CDR3 extends over 15 amino acids. The CDR3 DNA reads as TGTGCCAGTAGTAGGGGACAGTTGATTGACTATGGCTACACCTTC. This gives the protein CASSRGQLIDYGYTF.

The rearrangement links TRBV11-3 to TRBJ1-5; 7 positions agree with TRBD1. V lost 3 bases to trimming and J lost 3 bases; unmatched junction nucleotides: 2. CDR3 length: 14 residues. Per germline, CDR1 SGHNT and CDR2 YENEEA. The CDR3 spells CASSFDRDNQPQHF. The CDR3 DNA reads as TGTGCCAGCAGCTTTGACAGGGACAATCAGCCCCAGCATTTT.

The rearrangement joins TRBV29-1 to TRBJ1-3, with D tentatively TRBD1 (6 bases). Trimming removed 7 bases at V and 0 bases at J, with 13 bases between. This CDR3 is built from 14 residues. The germline gives CDR1 SQVTM, CDR2 ANQGSEA. CDR3 sequence reads: CSDLDRSSGNTIYF. The CDR3, as DNA: TGCAGCGACTTGGACAGATCCTCTGGAAACACCATATATTTT.

V and J are TRBV6-2 or TRBV6-3 and TRBJ2-3, with D possibly TRBD1 on 6 matching bases. Trimming pared 6 bases from V and 6 bases from J, leaving 25 bases between. Per the germline V gene, CDR1 is MNHEY and CDR2 is SVGEGT. The CDR3 is made up of 17 amino acids. The CDR3, as DNA: TGTGCCAGCAGCCCCTTCCAGGGGATGGTGGGCGGGGATACGCAGTATTTT. Protein sequence: CASSPFQGMVGGDTQYF.

This clone showed up just a few times. This chain connects TRBV13 to TRBJ2-7; 7 bases fit TRBD1. The CDR3 loop spans 17 amino acids. J gave up 2 bases and V 5 bases, and 15 bases lay outside the gene matches. The V gene's germline CDR1 is PRHDT and CDR2 FYEKMQ (reference sequence). In DNA form, the CDR3 reads TGTGCCAGCAGCATCCGACATACACAGGGGAACCCCTACGAGCAGTACTTC. Its translation is CASSIRHTQGNPYEQYF.

This clone appeared once. This chain uses TRBV20-1 with TRBJ1-2, with a weak D call TRBD1 (5 bases). V was clipped by 6 bases and J by 6 bases, with 11 bases between them. This CDR3 spans 11 amino acids. Germline CDR1 and CDR2: DFQATT and SNEGSKA (reference sequence). The CDR3 nucleotides are TGCAGTGCACGGGGGGATCATGGCTACACCTTC. The encoded protein is CSARGDHGYTF.

The gene calls are TRBV20-1 and TRBJ1-1; weak D call: TRBD1 (6 bases). V was cut by 4 bases and J by 7 bases, with 10 bases left in between. CDR3 length equals 11 residues. The germline CDR1 and CDR2 sequences are DFQATT and SNEGSKA (reference sequence). The CDR3 region has the DNA TGCAGTGCTAAAGGACAGCTTGAAGCTTTCTTT. Translation gives CSAKGQLEAFF.

The rearrangement uses TRBV7-9 and TRBJ1-1; maybe TRBD1 (5 bases). Trimming pared 3 bases from V and 7 bases from J, leaving 12 bases between. The CDR3 extends over 13 amino acids. Germline-derived CDR1 and CDR2 are SEHNR and FQNEAQ (reference sequence). DNA of the CDR3: TGTGCCAGCAGCTTCGAGACAGTTAATGAAGCTTTCTTT. This gives the protein CASSFETVNEAFF. The full variable domain, in which reference TRBV7-9 and TRBJ1-1 provide the parts outside the CDR3, is DTGVSQNPRHKITKRGQNVTFRCDPISEHNRLYWYRQTLGQGPEFLTYFQNEAQLEKSRLLSDRFSAERPKGSFSTLEIQRTEQGDSAMYLCASSFETVNEAFFGQGTRLTVV.

The CDR3: CASSWDRTSPTNEKLFF. CDR3 DNA: TGCGCCAGCAGCTGGGACAGAACTTCCCCAACTAATGAAAAACTGTTTTTT. The chain recombines TRBV5-1 with TRBJ1-4; 7 nucleotides agree with TRBD1. The CDR3 contains 17 residues. Germline V CDR1 and CDR2: SGHRS, YFSETQ. V lost 3 bases and J lost 0; bases outside the gene matches: 8.

The chain combines TRBV19 with TRBJ1-1; the match to TRBD1 covers 9 bases. CDR3 length equals 15 residues. V shed 8 bases and J 0 bases; nucleotides not matched to a gene: 7. Germline loops: CDR1 LNHDA, CDR2 SQIVND (reference sequence). In DNA, the CDR3 is TGTGCCAGTTCGGACAGGGGAGGATTGAACACTGAAGCTTTCTTT. It translates to CASSDRGGLNTEAFF.

The chain uses TRBV3-1 (or the pseudogene TRBV3-2) and TRBJ2-1; 7 bases line up with TRBD2. Looked up from germline, CDR1 is LGHDT and CDR2 is YNNKEL (reference sequence). With 4 bases clipped from V and 5 bases from J, the junction kept 5 bases outside the gene matches. CDR3 length: 14 residues. In nucleotides, the CDR3 is TGTGCCAGCAGCCTACCAGCGGGAAACAATGAGCAGTTCTTC. Amino acids: CASSLPAGNNEQFF.

This chain joins TRBV24-1 and TRBJ1-2; 11 nucleotides match TRBD1. CDR1 and CDR2 from the germline V gene are KGHDR and SFDVKD. Unmatched junction bases numbered 5, after V lost 5 bases and J lost 4 bases. The length of the CDR3 is 15 residues. CDR3 amino acids: CATSVGTGGVYGYTF. In nucleotides, the CDR3 is TGTGCCACCAGTGTCGGGACAGGGGGAGTCTATGGCTACACCTTC.

This clone has just one count. The V and J genes are TRBV6-2 or TRBV6-3 and TRBJ2-5; possibly TRBD2 for D (5 bases). Germline assignment: CDR1 MNHEY and CDR2 SVGEGT. Between the trimmed V and J ends, which lost 4 bases and 1 base, there was a span of 19 bases. The CDR3 is 17 amino acids. CDR3 DNA: TGTGCCAGCAGTTCCGCCGGGGTCTGGCGCGGCCAAGAGACCCAGTACTTC. It specifies CASSSAGVWRGQETQYF.

The chain recombines TRBV27 with TRBJ1-5; TRBD1 agrees at 7 bases. Germline CDR1 is MNHEY and CDR2 is SMNVEV (reference sequence). Trimming at V came to 4 bases and at J to 6 bases, leaving 9 bases not matched to a gene. This CDR3 has 15 residues. The CDR3 loop reads CASSSGQPGAQPQHF. CDR3 sequence (DNA): TGTGCCAGCAGTTCGGGACAGCCGGGGGCTCAGCCCCAGCATTTT.

The chain has TRBV5-6 and TRBJ1-2, with D possibly matching TRBD1 (6 bases). The V gene lost 0 bases and the J gene lost 6 bases, with 9 bases spanning the gap. CDR3 length: 13 amino acids. CDR1 is SGHDT, CDR2 YYEEEE, per germline. CDR3 residues: CASSLERTDGYTF. The CDR3 region has the DNA TGTGCCAGCAGCTTGGAAAGGACAGATGGCTACACCTTC.

The chain carries TRBV19 and TRBJ1-1; 9 bases fit TRBD1. CDR1 and CDR2 (germline): LNHDA, SQIVND (reference sequence). V dropped 5 bases and J dropped 1; count of bases not matched to a gene: 5. The CDR3 totals 15 residues. CDR3: CASSSTTGGNTEAFF. The CDR3, as DNA: TGTGCCAGTAGTTCCACGACAGGGGGGAACACTGAAGCTTTCTTT.